The T cell receptor (beta chain) under discussion was sequenced for a study of cytomegalovirus exposure and HLA in healthy donors. Study observations and caveats: Specificity of a few CMV-associated chains for CMV antigens was verified in vitro. In terms of immune exposure information, only CMV serostatus was available. Later, an analysis showed that TCR beta chains associated with HLA were more clonally expanded than others that were equally common. In a later analysis, TCR beta V- and J-gene trimming was associated with a missense DCLRE1C variant.

Turning to this clone: The target antigen is unknown.

Losses at the gene ends were 3 bases for V and 10 bases for J; bases not matched to a gene: 8. Looked up from germline, CDR1 is SNHLY and CDR2 is FYNNEI. The CDR3 spans 15 residues. Primers for the PCR totalled 60 Vbeta and 13 Jbeta. Sequenced by immunoSEQ multiplex PCR; TCRdb stores in-frame clones only, minus some. The sample holds 150,000 to 200,000 clones, approximately 80% seen once. The receptor's source is a woman aged 40 to 50 in good health and CMV-seropositive. Sequencing was done on a sample of PBMCs. The chain couples TRBV2 to TRBJ1-6, with 8 bases that match TRBD1. CDR3 in DNA: TGTGCCAGCAGTGACGTCCAGGGGGCAAGGTCACCCCTCCACTTT. This translates into CASSDVQGARSPLHF.